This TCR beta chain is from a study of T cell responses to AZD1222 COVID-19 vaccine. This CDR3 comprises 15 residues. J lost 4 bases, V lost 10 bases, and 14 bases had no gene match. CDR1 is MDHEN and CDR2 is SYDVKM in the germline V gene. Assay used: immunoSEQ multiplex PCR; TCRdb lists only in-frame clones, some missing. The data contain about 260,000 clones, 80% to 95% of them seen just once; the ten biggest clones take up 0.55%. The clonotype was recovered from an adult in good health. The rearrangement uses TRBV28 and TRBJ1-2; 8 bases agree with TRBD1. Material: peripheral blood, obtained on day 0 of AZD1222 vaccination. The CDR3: CAISLQGAFVYGYTF. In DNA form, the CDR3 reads TGTGCCATTTCACTCCAGGGGGCGTTTGTCTATGGCTACACCTTC.